This T cell receptor (beta chain) originates from a study of CD8+ T cells in alopecia areata (dated 2018 in TCRdb). A note on the overall study: Treated patients were enrolled in an open-label pilot trial of oral tofacitinib at 5 to 10 mg twice daily for moderate-to-severe alopecia areata. Human TCRbeta sequencing covered scalp tissue and sorted CD4+ and CD8+ peripheral blood T cells from patchy and totalis/universalis alopecia areata patients and healthy controls. Biopsies were taken from tofacitinib-treated patients at baseline and again at 4 and 24 weeks into treatment, and several of those patients also had a later scalp biopsy. High-throughput TCRbeta sequencing was used to examine T cell clonal expansion in alopecia areata in both the C3H/HeJ mouse model and human patients. Scalp clonality was compared among normal scalp (n=4), patchy alopecia areata scalp (n=8), and alopecia totalis/universalis scalp (n=8). immunoSEQ multiplex PCR using 35 Vbeta forward primers and 13 Jbeta reverse primers was used to amplify TCRbeta CDR3 regions. RNA was extracted with the PAXgene miRNA kit for fixed scalp, the miRNeasy kit for PBMCs, and the RNeasy kit for mouse skin. Patients received tofacitinib for 6 to 18 months and were then followed off drug for 6 months to check for delayed response and recurrence. What the work shows at the level of the full study, not this receptor alone: TCR sequences shared between patients were less clear than in mice, possibly partly because of HLA diversity in the patient population. Unlike mouse skin, where gammadelta T cells dominate, normal human skin contains resident alphabeta T cells that get sequenced too, which complicates analysis of the scalp TCR repertoire. Lesional scalp, especially in alopecia totalis/universalis, showed higher clonality and more expanded CD8+ clones than normal scalp, suggesting antigenic drive.

The library was made by the immunoSEQ multiplex PCR assay. RNA was extracted from all samples and reverse transcribed into cDNA as template for TCR sequencing. First-strand cDNA was synthesized with SuperScript III using a 2:1 mix of oligo-dT and random hexamers. A synthetic immune receptor repertoire was used to assess amplification bias, and residual bias was removed computationally. The study's processing was this. Raw reads were preprocessed to remove errors, and CDR3 was defined by IMGT conventions from the conserved cysteine to phenylalanine. Clonality was calculated as 1 minus Shannon entropy normalized by log2 of the number of productive unique TCRs. Whether each scalp clone was CD4 or CD8 was inferred by checking scalp TCRbeta sequences against the CD4 and CD8 repertoires from sorted blood. TCRdb took over this immuneACCESS table, retaining in-frame rearrangements with V and J assigned. Such tables are incomplete; in checked studies, under half of the missing clones stem from an unresolved V gene, and the remainder is unexplained. That table is the source of V, J and clone size, and D and trimming were worked out from the DNA. The sample contains some 130,000 clones, roughly 53% of them found a single time. 5% to 7% of the sample is held by the ten biggest clonotypes.

Read against the paper, the sample's time point label means: baseline before oral tofacitinib. Lesional scalp punch biopsies and peripheral blood were collected from alopecia areata patients. PBMCs were separated by density centrifugation and stained for CD3, CD4 and CD8, after which CD4+ and CD8+ T cells were sorted on a FACSAria. As regards this clone: Its cognate antigen has yet to be identified. No quality values exist for individual bases; no much larger clone is one base distant.

Its CDR3 holds 14 amino acids, cysteine through phenylalanine. This entry keeps only the CDR3 DNA: 42 bases, framed from base 1. V loses 0 bases, J loses 1 base, and the germline ends lie 7 bases apart. CDR1 and CDR2 are read off the germline V gene (reference sequence) as GTSNPN and SVGIG. Here the sequenced sample was CD4+ T cells sorted from blood, taken at week 0. Recombination connected TRBV30 to TRBJ2-1, and TRBD1 may be the D gene, going by 5 matching bases. The sequence came from a human donor with alopecia areata. CDR3 region: CAWSVRGSYNEQFF. The sequenced DNA: TGTGCCTGGAGTGTAAGGGGTTCCTACAATGAGCAGTTCTTC. Joined to the reference TRBV30 and TRBJ2-1 proteins, this CDR3 gives the full variable domain: SQTIHQWPATLVQPVGSPLSLECTVEGTSNPNLYWYRQAAGRGLQLLFYSVGIGQISSEVPQNLSASRPQDRQFILSSKKLLLSDSGFYLCAWSVRGSYNEQFFGPGTRLTVL.